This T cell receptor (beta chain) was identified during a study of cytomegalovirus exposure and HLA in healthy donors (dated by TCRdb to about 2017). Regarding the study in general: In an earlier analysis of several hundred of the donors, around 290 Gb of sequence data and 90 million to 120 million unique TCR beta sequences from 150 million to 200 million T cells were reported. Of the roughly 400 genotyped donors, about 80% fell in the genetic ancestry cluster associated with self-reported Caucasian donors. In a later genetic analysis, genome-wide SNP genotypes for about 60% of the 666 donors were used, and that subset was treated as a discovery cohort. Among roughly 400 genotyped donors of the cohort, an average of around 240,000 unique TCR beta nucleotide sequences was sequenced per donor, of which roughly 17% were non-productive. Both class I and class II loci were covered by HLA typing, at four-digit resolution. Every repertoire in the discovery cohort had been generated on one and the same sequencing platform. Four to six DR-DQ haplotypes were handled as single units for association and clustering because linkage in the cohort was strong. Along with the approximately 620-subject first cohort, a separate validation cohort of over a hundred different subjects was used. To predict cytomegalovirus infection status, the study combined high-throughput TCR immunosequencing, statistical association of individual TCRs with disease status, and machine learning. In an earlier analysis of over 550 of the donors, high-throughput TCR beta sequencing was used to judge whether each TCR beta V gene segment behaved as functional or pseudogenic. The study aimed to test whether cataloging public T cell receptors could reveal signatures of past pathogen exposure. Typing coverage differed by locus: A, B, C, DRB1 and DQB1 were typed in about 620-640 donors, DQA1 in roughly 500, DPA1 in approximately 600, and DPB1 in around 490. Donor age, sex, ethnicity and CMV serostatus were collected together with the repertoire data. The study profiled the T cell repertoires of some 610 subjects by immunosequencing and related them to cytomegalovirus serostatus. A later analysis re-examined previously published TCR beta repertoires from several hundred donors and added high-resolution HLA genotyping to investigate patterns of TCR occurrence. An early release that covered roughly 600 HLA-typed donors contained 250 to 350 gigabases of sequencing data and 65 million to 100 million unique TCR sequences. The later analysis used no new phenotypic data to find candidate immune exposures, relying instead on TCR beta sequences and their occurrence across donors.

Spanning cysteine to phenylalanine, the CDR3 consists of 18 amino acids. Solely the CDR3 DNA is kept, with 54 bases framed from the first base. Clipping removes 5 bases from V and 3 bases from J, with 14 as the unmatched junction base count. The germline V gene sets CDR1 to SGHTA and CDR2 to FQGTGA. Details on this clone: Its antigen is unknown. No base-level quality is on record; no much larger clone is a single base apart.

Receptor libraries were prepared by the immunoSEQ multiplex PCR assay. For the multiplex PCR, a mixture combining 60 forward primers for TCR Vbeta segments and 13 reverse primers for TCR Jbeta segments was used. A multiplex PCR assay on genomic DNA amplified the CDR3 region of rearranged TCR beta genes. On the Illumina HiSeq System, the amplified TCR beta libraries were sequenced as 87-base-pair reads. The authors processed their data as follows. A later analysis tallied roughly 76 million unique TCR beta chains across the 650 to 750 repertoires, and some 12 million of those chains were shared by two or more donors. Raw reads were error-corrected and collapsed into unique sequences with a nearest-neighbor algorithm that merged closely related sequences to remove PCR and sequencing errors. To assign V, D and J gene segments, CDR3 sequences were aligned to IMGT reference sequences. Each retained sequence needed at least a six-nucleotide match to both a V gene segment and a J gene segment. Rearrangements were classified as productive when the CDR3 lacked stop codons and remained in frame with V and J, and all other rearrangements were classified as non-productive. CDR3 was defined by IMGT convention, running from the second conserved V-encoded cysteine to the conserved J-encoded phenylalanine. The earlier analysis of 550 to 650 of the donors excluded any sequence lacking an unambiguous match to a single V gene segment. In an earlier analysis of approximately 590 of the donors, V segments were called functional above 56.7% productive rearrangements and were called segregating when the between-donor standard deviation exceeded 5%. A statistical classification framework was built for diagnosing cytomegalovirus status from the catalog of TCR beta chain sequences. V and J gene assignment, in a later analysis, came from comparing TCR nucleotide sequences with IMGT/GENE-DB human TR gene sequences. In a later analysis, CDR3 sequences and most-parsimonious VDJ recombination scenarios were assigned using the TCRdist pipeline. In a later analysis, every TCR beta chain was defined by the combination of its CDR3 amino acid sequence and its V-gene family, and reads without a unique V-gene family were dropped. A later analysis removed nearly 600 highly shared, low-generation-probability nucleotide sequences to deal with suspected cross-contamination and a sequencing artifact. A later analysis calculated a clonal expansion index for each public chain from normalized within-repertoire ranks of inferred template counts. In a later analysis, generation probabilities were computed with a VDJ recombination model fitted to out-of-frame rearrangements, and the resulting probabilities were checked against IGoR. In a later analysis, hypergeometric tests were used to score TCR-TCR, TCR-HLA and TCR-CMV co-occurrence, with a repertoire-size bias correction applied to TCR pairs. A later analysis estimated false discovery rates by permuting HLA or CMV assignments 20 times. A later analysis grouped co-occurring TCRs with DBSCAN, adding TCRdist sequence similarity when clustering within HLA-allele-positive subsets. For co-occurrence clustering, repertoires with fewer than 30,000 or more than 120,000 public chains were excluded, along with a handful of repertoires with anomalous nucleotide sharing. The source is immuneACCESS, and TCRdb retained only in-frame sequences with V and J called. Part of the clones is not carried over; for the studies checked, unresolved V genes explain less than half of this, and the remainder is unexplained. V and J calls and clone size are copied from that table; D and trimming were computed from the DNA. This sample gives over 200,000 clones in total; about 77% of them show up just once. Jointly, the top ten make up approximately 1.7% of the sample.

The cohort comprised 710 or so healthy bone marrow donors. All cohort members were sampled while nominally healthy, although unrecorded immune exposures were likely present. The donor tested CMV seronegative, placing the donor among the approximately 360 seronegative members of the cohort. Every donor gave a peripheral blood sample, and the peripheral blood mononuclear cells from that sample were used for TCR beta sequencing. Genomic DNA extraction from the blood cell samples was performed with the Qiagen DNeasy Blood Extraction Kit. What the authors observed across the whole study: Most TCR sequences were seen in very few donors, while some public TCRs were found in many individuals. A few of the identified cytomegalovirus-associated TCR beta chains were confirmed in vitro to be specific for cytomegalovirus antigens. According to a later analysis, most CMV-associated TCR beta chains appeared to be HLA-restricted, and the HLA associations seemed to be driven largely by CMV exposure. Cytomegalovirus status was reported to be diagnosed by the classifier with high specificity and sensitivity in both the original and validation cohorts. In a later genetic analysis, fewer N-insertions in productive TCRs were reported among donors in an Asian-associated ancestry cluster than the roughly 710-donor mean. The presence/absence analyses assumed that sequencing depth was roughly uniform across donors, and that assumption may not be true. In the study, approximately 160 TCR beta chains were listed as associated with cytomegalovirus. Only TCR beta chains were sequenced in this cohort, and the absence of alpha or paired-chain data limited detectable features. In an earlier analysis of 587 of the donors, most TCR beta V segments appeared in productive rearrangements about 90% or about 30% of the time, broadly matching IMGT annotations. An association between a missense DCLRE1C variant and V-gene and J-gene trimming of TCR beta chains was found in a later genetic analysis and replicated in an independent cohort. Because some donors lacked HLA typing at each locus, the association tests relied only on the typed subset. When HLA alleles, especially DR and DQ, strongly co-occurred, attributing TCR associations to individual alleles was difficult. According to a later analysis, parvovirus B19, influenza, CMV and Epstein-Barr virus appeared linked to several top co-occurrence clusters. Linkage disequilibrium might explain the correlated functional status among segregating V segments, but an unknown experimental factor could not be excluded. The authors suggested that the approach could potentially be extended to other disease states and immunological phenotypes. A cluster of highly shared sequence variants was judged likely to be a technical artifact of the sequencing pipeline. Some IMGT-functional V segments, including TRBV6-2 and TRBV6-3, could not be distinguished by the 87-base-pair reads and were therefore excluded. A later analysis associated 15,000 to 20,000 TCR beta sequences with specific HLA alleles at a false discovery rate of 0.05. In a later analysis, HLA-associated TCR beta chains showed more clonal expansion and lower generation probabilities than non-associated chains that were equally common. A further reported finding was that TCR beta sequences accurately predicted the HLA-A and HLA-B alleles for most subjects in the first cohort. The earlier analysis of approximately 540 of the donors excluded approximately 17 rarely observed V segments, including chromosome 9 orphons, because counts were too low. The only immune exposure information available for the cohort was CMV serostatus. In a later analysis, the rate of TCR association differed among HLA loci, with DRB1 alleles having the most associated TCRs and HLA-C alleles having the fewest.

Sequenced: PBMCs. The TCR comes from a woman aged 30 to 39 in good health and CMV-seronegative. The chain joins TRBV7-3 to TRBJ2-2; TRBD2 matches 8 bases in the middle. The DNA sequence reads TGTGCCAGCAGCCCTCGGGCGGTAGCGGGACTAGACACCGGGGAGCTGTTTTTT. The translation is CASSPRAVAGLDTGELFF.